Shown below are 30 T cell receptor beta chains from a single sample sequenced in a study of T cell responses to AZD1222 COVID-19 vaccine. Data came from immunoSEQ multiplex PCR; TCRdb stores just in-frame clones and leaves some out. The sample includes more than 85,000 clones, about nine tenths of them seen just once. Here the sequenced sample was peripheral blood, taken 28 days after the second AZD1222 dose. The receptors shown here come from an adult who received the AZD1222 COVID-19 vaccine.

This chain links TRBV6-6 with TRBJ2-2, with 9 bases fitting TRBD2. Germline V gene data show CDR1 as MNHNY and CDR2 as SVGAGI (reference sequence). Unmatched junction bases numbered 10, after V lost 10 bases and J lost 4 bases. The CDR3 loop spans 15 amino acids. This chain's CDR3 is CAISRGAGGTGELFF. CDR3 bases: TGTGCCATCTCCAGAGGAGCGGGAGGCACCGGGGAGCTGTTTTTT.

As for this clone: Distinct nucleotide sequences in the sample also encode this CDR3. The CDR3 region is CASSEGGVNQPQHF. In DNA form, the CDR3 reads TGTGCCAGTAGTGAAGGGGGGGTCAATCAGCCCCAGCATTTT. J is TRBJ1-5 and V is TRBV19; TRBD1 might be the D (6 bases). There are 14 residues in the CDR3. Germline V gene data show CDR1 as LNHDA and CDR2 as SQIVND (reference sequence). V lost 5 bases to trimming and J lost 3 bases, with 11 bases between them.

The chain has TRBV25-1 and TRBJ2-1, with D perhaps TRBD2 (6 bases). Germline V gene data show CDR1 as MGHDK and CDR2 as SYGVNS. The CDR3 sequence is 15 residues long. V dropped 6 bases and J dropped 2 bases, with 14 bases sitting between them. CDR3 nucleotides: TGTGCCAGCAGGAGGGGACTCTCCACCTACAATGAGCAGTTCTTC. Protein: CASRRGLSTYNEQFF.

This chain links TRBV6-5 with TRBJ2-7, with 9 bases fitting TRBD1. The CDR3 runs 14 residues. The V gene end was trimmed by 6 bases and the J gene end by 3 bases; junction bases not matched to a gene: 6. Germline CDR1 is MNHEY and CDR2 is SVGAGI. CDR3 protein: CASRGQGGDYEQYF. CDR3 DNA: TGTGCCAGCAGGGGACAGGGCGGTGACTACGAGCAGTACTTC.

The chain has TRBV30 and TRBJ2-7; TRBD1 matches 9 bases. The CDR3 length is 13 residues. Germline V gene sequence: CDR1 GTSNPN, CDR2 SVGIG (reference sequence). V was clipped by 5 bases and J by 3 bases; unmatched bases: 5. DNA of the CDR3: TGTGCCTGGGGCCGGGACAGGGTCTACGAGCAGTACTTC. This translates into CAWGRDRVYEQYF. Full variable domain (missing parts from reference TRBV30 and TRBJ2-7): SQTIHQWPATLVQPVGSPLSLECTVEGTSNPNLYWYRQAAGRGLQLLFYSVGIGQISSEVPQNLSASRPQDRQFILSSKKLLLSDSGFYLCAWGRDRVYEQYFGPGTRLTVT.

The rearrangement links TRBV10-3 to TRBJ1-2; a possible D gene is TRBD1 (6 bases). The V gene lost 3 bases and the J gene lost 4 bases, with 18 bases spanning the gap. This CDR3 region has 16 residues. CDR1 is ENHRY and CDR2 is SYGVKD in the germline V gene. The CDR3 nucleotides read TGTGCCATCAGTGACCCGGGGGCTCGGGCGAGCTATGGCTACACCTTC. Translating gives CAISDPGARASYGYTF.

The rearrangement links TRBV13 to TRBJ1-3; TRBD1 aligns across 7 bases. There are 15 residues in the CDR3. The J segment lost 2 bases and the V segment lost 5 bases, leaving 6 bases of the junction unmatched. CDR1 is PRHDT, CDR2 FYEKMQ, per germline (reference sequence). CDR3 sequence reads: CASSDPGTAGNTIYF. The CDR3 DNA follows: TGTGCCAGCAGCGACCCCGGGACAGCTGGAAACACCATATATTTT.

CDR3 in amino acids: CASSVGGGPANEQFF. In DNA form, the CDR3 reads TGTGCCAGCAGCGTAGGGGGAGGGCCTGCCAATGAGCAGTTCTTC. The chain links TRBV9 to TRBJ2-1; 7 bases are a match to TRBD2. The germline V gene encodes CDR1 SGDLS and CDR2 YYNGEE. This CDR3 region has 15 residues. The junction had 6 bases not matched to a gene; V was cut back by 0 bases and J by 6 bases.

This chain links TRBV18 with TRBJ1-4, with D hard to call. Germline V gene lookup returns CDR1 KGHSH and CDR2 LQKENI. Trimming pared 2 bases from V and 4 bases from J, leaving 17 bases between. The CDR3 is made up of 17 amino acids. CDR3 sequence reads: CASSPFRGQLNNEKLFF. CDR3 DNA: TGTGCCAGCTCACCATTTCGAGGGCAACTTAATAATGAAAAACTGTTTTTT.

This clone was seen only a few times. This chain connects TRBV10-1 to TRBJ1-3; no reliable D call. The CDR3 is made up of 14 amino acids. CDR1 WNHNN and CDR2 SYGVQD come from the germline V gene (reference sequence). V was clipped by 2 bases and J by 0 bases, with 5 bases between them. CDR3 sequence reads: CASSEDHSGNTIYF. The CDR3 region has the DNA TGCGCCAGCAGTGAGGACCACTCTGGAAACACCATATATTTT.

The chain has TRBV5-1 and TRBJ2-5; D call uncertain. CDR3 length equals 12 residues. Germline V CDR1 and CDR2: SGHRS, YFSETQ. Trimming removed 2 bases from V and 0 bases from J, with 2 bases in between. In DNA, the CDR3 is TGCGCCAGCAGCTTTAACCAAGAGACCCAGTACTTC. Its protein is CASSFNQETQYF.

The chain links TRBV5-1 to TRBJ2-5; a weak D match, TRBD1 (6 bases). Germline-derived CDR1 and CDR2 are SGHRS and YFSETQ. This CDR3 has 15 residues. The V end lost 2 bases, the J end lost 0 bases, and 11 bases lay between the germline ends. The CDR3 reads CASSLQGGNQETQYF. The CDR3 DNA is TGCGCCAGCAGCTTACAGGGTGGCAACCAAGAGACCCAGTACTTC.

The chain is built from TRBV11-1 and TRBJ2-7; tentative D call: TRBD1 (6 bases). Trimming took 2 bases from V and 2 from J, leaving 10 bases between them. Germline V gene sequence: CDR1 SGHAT, CDR2 FQDESV (reference sequence). The CDR3 loop spans 14 amino acids. The CDR3 loop reads CASSLNRAAYEQYF. CDR3 sequence (DNA): TGTGCCAGCAGCTTAAACAGGGCTGCCTACGAGCAGTACTTC.

This chain uses TRBV5-5 with TRBJ1-2; no firm D call. The CDR3 has 12 residues. The V end lost 0 bases, the J end lost 7 bases, and 7 bases lay between the germline ends. Per germline, CDR1 SGHKS and CDR2 YYEKEE (reference sequence). CDR3 loop: CASSLVGGGYTF. CDR3 coding DNA: TGTGCCAGCAGCTTGGTGGGAGGTGGCTACACCTTC.

The genes are TRBV30 and TRBJ2-1; no clear D gene. V was shortened by 3 bases and J by 0 bases, with 12 bases between the two germline ends. Germline V CDR1 and CDR2: GTSNPN, SVGIG (reference sequence). This CDR3 contains 15 residues. The CDR3 bases are TGTGCCTGGAGGAGTCGGGTATCCTCCTACAATGAGCAGTTCTTC. The encoded protein is CAWRSRVSSYNEQFF. Variable domain in full (rest from reference TRBV30 and TRBJ2-1): SQTIHQWPATLVQPVGSPLSLECTVEGTSNPNLYWYRQAAGRGLQLLFYSVGIGQISSEVPQNLSASRPQDRQFILSSKKLLLSDSGFYLCAWRSRVSSYNEQFFGPGTRLTVL.

This sequence joins TRBV18 and TRBJ2-7; D gene uncertain. V lost 3 bases and J lost 7, with 10 bases in between. The CDR3 totals 12 residues. Germline loops: CDR1 KGHSH, CDR2 LQKENI. The CDR3, as DNA: TGTGCCAGCTCACCCCGAATGGGGGAGCAGTACTTC. Translating it yields CASSPRMGEQYF.

J is TRBJ2-2 and V is TRBV6-5, with D perhaps assigned TRBD1 or TRBD2 (5 bases each). The germline V and J ends were trimmed by 0 bases and 5 bases, with 13 bases remaining between them. Germline assignment: CDR1 MNHEY and CDR2 SVGAGI. The CDR3 sequence is 16 residues long. The CDR3 nucleotides are TGTGCCAGCAGTTACTCAGGGACCCGAAGGACCGGGGAGCTGTTTTTT. Its translation is CASSYSGTRRTGELFF.

CDR3 amino acids: CSAAESRGEKLFF. The DNA for the CDR3 is TGCAGCGCCGCCGAATCTAGGGGTGAAAAACTGTTTTTT. The gene calls are TRBV29-1 and TRBJ1-4; maybe TRBD1 (5 bases). Germline V lookup: CDR1 SQVTM, CDR2 ANQGSEA. The CDR3 has 13 residues. Trimming took 7 bases from V and 7 from J, leaving 16 bases between them.

This chain uses TRBV10-2 with TRBJ2-6; 10 bases map to TRBD1. This CDR3 has 17 residues. V lost 3 bases and J lost 0; bases outside the gene matches: 2. Germline V gives CDR1 WSHSY, CDR2 SAAADI. CDR3 in DNA: TGCGCCAGCAGTGATGGACAGGGGGTCTCTGGGGCCAACGTCCTGACTTTC. Amino acid sequence: CASSDGQGVSGANVLTF.

V gene TRBV7-2 combines with J gene TRBJ2-3; a possible D gene is TRBD2 (6 bases). V dropped 5 bases and J dropped 0 bases, with 21 bases sitting between them. Germline lookup yields CDR1 SGHTA and CDR2 FQGNSA. The CDR3 length is 18 residues. CDR3 in amino acids: CASSPRLGASESTDTQYF. CDR3 in DNA: TGTGCCAGCAGCCCCAGGCTAGGGGCTAGCGAAAGCACAGATACGCAGTATTTT.

The genes are TRBV18 and TRBJ2-7; D ambiguous. V was clipped by 1 base and J by 4 bases, with 8 bases between them. CDR3 size: 13 residues. CDR1 is KGHSH and CDR2 is LQKENI in the germline V gene. For the CDR3, the DNA is TGTGCCAGCTCACCACAAAACAGTTACGAGCAGTACTTC. Protein: CASSPQNSYEQYF. Combining the CDR3 with reference TRBV18 and TRBJ2-7 gives the whole variable domain NAGVMQNPRHLVRRRGQEARLRCSPMKGHSHVYWYRQLPEEGLKFMVYLQKENIIDESGMPKERFSAEFPKEGPSILRIQQVVRGDSAAYFCASSPQNSYEQYFGPGTRLTVT.

This chain joins TRBV11-2 and TRBJ1-1; D is perhaps TRBD1 (5 bases). There are 16 residues in the CDR3. Trimming cost V 3 bases and J 1 base, with 15 bases left between them. Per germline, CDR1 SGHAT and CDR2 FQNNGV. CDR3 nucleotide sequence: TGTGCCAGCAGCTTGGACACCCTAGGAACGAACACTGAAGCTTTCTTT. It encodes CASSLDTLGTNTEAFF.

J is TRBJ2-7 and V is TRBV7-2; 7 nucleotides agree with TRBD1. The germline gives CDR1 SGHTA, CDR2 FQGNSA. The CDR3 runs 15 residues. V lost 0 bases, J lost 1 base, and 3 bases stayed unmatched. The CDR3, as DNA: TGTGCCAGCAGCTTAGCCGGACAGGCTTCCTACGAGCAGTACTTC. The encoded protein is CASSLAGQASYEQYF.

The V call is TRBV19, the J call TRBJ1-2, with 9 bases that match TRBD1. Germline V gene lookup returns CDR1 LNHDA and CDR2 SQIVND (reference sequence). This CDR3 spans 15 amino acids. V shed 5 bases and J 4 bases; nucleotides not matched to a gene: 8. CDR3 amino acids: CASSPQGQGTYGYTF. DNA of the CDR3: TGTGCCAGTAGTCCCCAAGGACAGGGGACCTATGGCTACACCTTC. Supplemented by reference TRBV19 and TRBJ1-2, the full variable domain reads DGGITQSPKYLFRKEGQNVTLSCEQNLNHDAMYWYRQDPGQGLRLIYYSQIVNDFQKGDIAEGYSVSREKKESFPLTVTSAQKNPTAFYLCASSPQGQGTYGYTFGSGTRLTVV.

The chain uses TRBV19 and TRBJ2-7, with D unresolved. This CDR3 has 12 residues. Germline V lookup: CDR1 LNHDA, CDR2 SQIVND (reference sequence). Trimming took off 7 bases at V and 2 bases at J, with 9 bases between the two ends. In DNA, the CDR3 is TGTGCCAGTACCGACTCGACCTACGAGCAGTACTTC. Protein: CASTDSTYEQYF.

J is TRBJ2-3 and V is TRBV9; D possibly corresponds to TRBD2 (6 bases). The germline CDR1 and CDR2 sequences are SGDLS and YYNGEE. This CDR3 region has 14 residues. V was cut by 0 bases and J by 7 bases, with 12 bases left in between. The CDR3 coding sequence is TGTGCCAGCAGCGTAGGGGGGGATTACAATACGCAGTATTTT. Its protein product is CASSVGGDYNTQYF.

J is TRBJ2-3 and V is TRBV7-9; D is tentatively TRBD1 or TRBD2 (6 bases each). Trimming took off 7 bases at V and 0 bases at J, with 17 bases between the two ends. CDR1 and CDR2 from the germline V gene are SEHNR and FQNEAQ (reference sequence). This CDR3 has 16 residues. The CDR3 nucleotides are TGTGCCAGCACCCAGACGCGGGACAAAAGCACAGATACGCAGTATTTT. Protein sequence: CASTQTRDKSTDTQYF.

This clone was detected once. The chain has TRBV1 and TRBJ2-1. TRBV1 is an annotated pseudogene. The CDR3 contains 15 residues. Here the CDR3 reads CTSPQGGLFWNEQFF. Here the CDR3 DNA reads TGCACCAGCCCCCAGGGGGGGCTTTTTTGGAATGAGCAGTTCTTC.

This clone has only one observation. CDR3 sequence (DNA): TGTGCCATCAGTGGGACTAGCGGGAGTAACGAGCAGTACTTC. This translates into CAISGTSGSNEQYF. The chain combines TRBV10-3 with TRBJ2-7, with 13 bases fitting TRBD2. J lost 5 bases, V lost 4 bases, and 2 bases had no gene match. Germline V lookup: CDR1 ENHRY, CDR2 SYGVKD. The CDR3 has 14 amino acids.

The genes are TRBV30 and TRBJ2-7, with 7 bases that match TRBD1. Trimming removed 1 base from V and 2 bases from J; junction bases left unmatched: 8. The CDR3 is 15 residues long. Germline loops: CDR1 GTSNPN, CDR2 SVGIG (reference sequence). The CDR3 loop is CAWSGVTGTPYEQYF. The DNA for the CDR3 is TGTGCCTGGAGTGGGGTGACAGGGACCCCCTACGAGCAGTACTTC. Combining the CDR3 with reference TRBV30 and TRBJ2-7 gives the whole variable domain SQTIHQWPATLVQPVGSPLSLECTVEGTSNPNLYWYRQAAGRGLQLLFYSVGIGQISSEVPQNLSASRPQDRQFILSSKKLLLSDSGFYLCAWSGVTGTPYEQYFGPGTRLTVT.